This TCR beta chain was recovered during a study of T cell responses to AZD1222 COVID-19 vaccine. Generated by immunoSEQ multiplex PCR, the TCRdb table keeps only in-frame clones and is missing some. The table lists 100,000 to 120,000 clones, 94% of them singletons, with 2.5% to 3.5% in the top ten. The study's findings and limits: In a largely white British group with more females than males, clonal diversity was possibly underestimated.

From germline, CDR1 is SNHLY and CDR2 FYNNEI. V was trimmed by 9 bases and J by 5 bases, leaving 10 bases between them. The CDR3 runs 12 residues. Turning to this clone: Its cognate antigen is unknown.

The sample was peripheral blood, taken 28 days after the second AZD1222 dose. This receptor was obtained from an adult who received the AZD1222 COVID-19 vaccine. This chain links TRBV2 with TRBJ1-4; D is unclear. The DNA of the CDR3 is TGTGCCAGTTCAGGCCACAATGAAAAACTGTTTTTT. This gives the protein CASSGHNEKLFF.